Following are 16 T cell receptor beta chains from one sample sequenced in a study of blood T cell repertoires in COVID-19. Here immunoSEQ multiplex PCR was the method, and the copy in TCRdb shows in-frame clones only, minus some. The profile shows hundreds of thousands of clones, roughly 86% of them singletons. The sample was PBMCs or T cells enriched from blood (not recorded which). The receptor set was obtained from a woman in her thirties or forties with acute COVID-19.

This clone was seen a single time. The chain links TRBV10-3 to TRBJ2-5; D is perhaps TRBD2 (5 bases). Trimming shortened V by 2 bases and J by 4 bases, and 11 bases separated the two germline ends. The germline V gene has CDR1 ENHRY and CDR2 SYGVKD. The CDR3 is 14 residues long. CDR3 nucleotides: TGTGCCATCAGTGAGCTCGGGGAAGGAGAGACCCAGTACTTC. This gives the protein CAISELGEGETQYF.

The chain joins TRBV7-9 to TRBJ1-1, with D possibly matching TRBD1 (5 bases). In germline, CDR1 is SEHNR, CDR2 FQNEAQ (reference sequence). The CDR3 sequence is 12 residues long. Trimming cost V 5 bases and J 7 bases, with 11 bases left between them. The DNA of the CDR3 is TGTGCCAGCAGCGGCGGAAGGGGTGAAGCTTTCTTT. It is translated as CASSGGRGEAFF.

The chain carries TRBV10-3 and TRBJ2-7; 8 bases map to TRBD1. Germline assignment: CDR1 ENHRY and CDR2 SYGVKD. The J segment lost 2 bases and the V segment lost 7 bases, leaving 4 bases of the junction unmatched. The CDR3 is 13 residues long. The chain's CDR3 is CAITEDRAYEQYF. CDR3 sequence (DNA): TGTGCCATCACCGAGGACAGGGCCTACGAGCAGTACTTC.

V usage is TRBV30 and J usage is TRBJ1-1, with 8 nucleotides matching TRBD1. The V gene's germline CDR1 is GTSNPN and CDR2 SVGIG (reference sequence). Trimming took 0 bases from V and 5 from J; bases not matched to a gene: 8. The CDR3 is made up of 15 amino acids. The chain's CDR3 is CAWSVPHRGWTEAFF. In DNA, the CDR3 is TGTGCCTGGAGTGTACCGCACAGGGGGTGGACTGAAGCTTTCTTT.

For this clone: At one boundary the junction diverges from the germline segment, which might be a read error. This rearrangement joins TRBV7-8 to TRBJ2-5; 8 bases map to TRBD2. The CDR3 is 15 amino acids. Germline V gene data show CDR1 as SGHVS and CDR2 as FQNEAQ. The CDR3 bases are TGTGCCAGCTGCTTGGTAACGGGAGGGGTGGAGACCCAGTACTTC. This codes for CASCLVTGGVETQYF.

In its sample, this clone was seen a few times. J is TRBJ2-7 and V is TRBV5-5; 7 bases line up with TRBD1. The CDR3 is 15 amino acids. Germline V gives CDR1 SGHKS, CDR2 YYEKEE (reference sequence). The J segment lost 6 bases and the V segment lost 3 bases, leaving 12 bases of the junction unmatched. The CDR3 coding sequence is TGTGCCAGCAGCTCGTTAACAGACAGGGTGGGCGAGCAGTACTTC. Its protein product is CASSSLTDRVGEQYF.

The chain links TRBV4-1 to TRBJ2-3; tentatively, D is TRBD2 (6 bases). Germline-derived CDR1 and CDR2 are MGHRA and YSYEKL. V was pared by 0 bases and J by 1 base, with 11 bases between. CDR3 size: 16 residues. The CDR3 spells CASSQDEGGGTDTQYF. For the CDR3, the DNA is TGCGCCAGCAGCCAAGATGAGGGCGGGGGCACAGATACGCAGTATTTT.

The CDR3 DNA sequence: TGTGCCTGGAGTGTGTCCAAGAACACTGAAGCTTTCTTT. It is translated as CAWSVSKNTEAFF. The chain links TRBV30 to TRBJ1-1, with no clear D. V was cut by 0 bases and J by 1 base, with 6 bases left in between. This CDR3 has 13 amino acids. Germline V gives CDR1 GTSNPN, CDR2 SVGIG (reference sequence).

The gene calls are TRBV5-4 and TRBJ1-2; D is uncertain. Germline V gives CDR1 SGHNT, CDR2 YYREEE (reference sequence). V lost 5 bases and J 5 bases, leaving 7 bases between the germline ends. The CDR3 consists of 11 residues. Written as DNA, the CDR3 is TGTGCCAGCAGTTCAATTTATGGCTACACCTTC. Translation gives CASSSIYGYTF.

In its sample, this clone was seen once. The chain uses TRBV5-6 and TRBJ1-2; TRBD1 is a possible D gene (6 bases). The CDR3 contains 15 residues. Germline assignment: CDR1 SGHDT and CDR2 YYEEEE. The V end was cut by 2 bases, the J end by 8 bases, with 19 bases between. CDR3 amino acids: CASSFKVRETGGYTF. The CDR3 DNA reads TGTGCCAGCAGCTTTAAAGTAAGGGAGACAGGAGGCTACACCTTC. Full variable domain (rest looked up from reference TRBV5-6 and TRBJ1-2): DAGVTQSPTHLIKTRGQQVTLRCSPKSGHDTVSWYQQALGQGPQFIFQYYEEEERQRGNFPDRFSGHQFPNYSSELNVNALLLGDSALYLCASSFKVRETGGYTFGSGTRLTVV.

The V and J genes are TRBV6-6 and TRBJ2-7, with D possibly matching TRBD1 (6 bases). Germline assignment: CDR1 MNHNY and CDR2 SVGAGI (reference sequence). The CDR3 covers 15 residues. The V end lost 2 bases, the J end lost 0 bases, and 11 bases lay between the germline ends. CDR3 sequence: CASSYTTGRSYEQYF. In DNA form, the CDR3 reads TGTGCCAGCAGTTACACGACAGGCCGCTCCTACGAGCAGTACTTC.

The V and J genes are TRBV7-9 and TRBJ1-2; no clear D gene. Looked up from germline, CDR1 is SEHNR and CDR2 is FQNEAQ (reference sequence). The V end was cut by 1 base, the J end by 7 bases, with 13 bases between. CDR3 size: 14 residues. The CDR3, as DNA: TGTGCCAGCAGCTTAGGGGTCCGGGTTTCTGGCTACACCTTC. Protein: CASSLGVRVSGYTF.

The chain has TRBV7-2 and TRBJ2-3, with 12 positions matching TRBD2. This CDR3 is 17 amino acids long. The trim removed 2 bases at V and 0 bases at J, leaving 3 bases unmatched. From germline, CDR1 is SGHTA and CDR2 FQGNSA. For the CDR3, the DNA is TGTGCCAGCAGCTTACTAGGACTAGCGGGGAGCACAGATACGCAGTATTTT. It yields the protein CASSLLGLAGSTDTQYF.

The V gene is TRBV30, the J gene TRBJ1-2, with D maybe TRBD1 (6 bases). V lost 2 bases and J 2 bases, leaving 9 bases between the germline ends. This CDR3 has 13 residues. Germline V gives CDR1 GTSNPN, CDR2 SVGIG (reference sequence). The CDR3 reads CAWSLGQNYGYTF. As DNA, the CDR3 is TGTGCCTGGAGTCTAGGACAGAACTATGGCTACACCTTC.

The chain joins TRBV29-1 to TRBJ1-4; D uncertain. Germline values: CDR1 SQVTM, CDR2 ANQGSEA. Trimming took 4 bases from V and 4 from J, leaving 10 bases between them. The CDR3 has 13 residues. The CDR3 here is CSVGPGLNEKLFF. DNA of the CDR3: TGCAGCGTTGGTCCAGGCCTTAATGAAAAACTGTTTTTT.

CDR3 residues: CASSASRVHVETQYF. The CDR3 bases are TGTGCCAGCAGCGCCTCGCGGGTACACGTTGAGACCCAGTACTTC. This chain uses TRBV13 with TRBJ2-5, with D possibly being TRBD2 (5 bases). The CDR3 runs to 15 residues. Trimming stripped 5 bases from V and 5 bases from J, with 18 bases between. Germline-derived CDR1 and CDR2 are PRHDT and FYEKMQ (reference sequence). The complete variable domain, with remaining parts taken from reference TRBV13 and TRBJ2-5, reads AAGVIQSPRHLIKEKRETATLKCYPIPRHDTVYWYQQGPGQDPQFLISFYEKMQSDKGSIPDRFSAQQFSDYHSELNMSSLELGDSALYFCASSASRVHVETQYFGPGTRLLVL.